The present T cell receptor (beta chain) was sequenced within a study of T cell responses to AZD1222 COVID-19 vaccine (TCRdb year 2021). Background for the entire study: AZD1222 recipients given second doses at about 4 weeks or at about 12 weeks were pooled, since spike-specific TCR depth and breadth were not found to differ between the two schedules. Enrollment into the trials was organized by age into subgroups of 18-55, 56-69 and 70-plus years, and those subgroups contained roughly 150, 30 and 60 TCR-sequenced participants, respectively. TCR sequencing was performed for roughly 240 trial participants, of whom 200 to 210 were given two doses of AZD1222 and some 26 were given two doses of MenACWY control vaccine. On the study overall, not on this receptor specifically: Because no samples from the day 14 peak response were available, repertoires could be characterized only after the peak T cell response. Conclusions about previously exposed vaccinees are limited because only 5 or 6 AZD1222 recipients were SARS-CoV-2 seropositive at baseline. A significant rise in spike-specific TCR breadth and depth was observed after two AZD1222 doses relative to day 0 and relative to MenACWY recipients. Most participants were white British and females outnumbered males, and the authors suggested that clonal diversity may have been underestimated. The vaccine-associated CD4 TCRs covered the entire spike protein, and the dominant responses fell in regions 160-218 and 743-854. Reportedly, close to half of the unique spike-specific TCRs recognized epitopes lying outside the regions that are mutated in the B.1.351 and B.1.1.7 variants. In the small 56-69-year group, the increase in depth fell short of significance, most likely because of low power.

Remarks on this clone: This clone's antigen is unknown. Base quality data are lacking; no much larger clone is found one base away.

The time point label on this specimen signifies: baseline before first vaccination. Samples from vaccinated people were obtained from the UK trials COV001 and COV002, which included a single-blind randomized controlled phase 2/3 trial of AZD1222 (ChAdOx1 nCoV-19) in healthy adults. For TCRbeta chain sequencing, PBMC samples were collected from trial participants at day 0 and at day 28 after the second dose. The CDR3 regions of human TCRbeta chains were subjected to immunosequencing. Processing in the source paper ran as follows. Repertoire TCRs were checked for matches against a reference library of SARS-CoV-2-specific TCRs that had been generated using the MIRA antigen-specificity platform. Breadth meant the fraction of unique TCRs that were SARS-CoV-2-associated, whereas depth meant the fraction of total T cells that were SARS-CoV-2-associated. Using the MIRA data, each spike-specific TCR was assigned both to the spike region to which the TCR was reactive and to a CD4 or CD8 class. Log10-transformed breadth and depth values were compared by one-way ANOVA with Sidak's multiple comparisons tests. TCRdb took over this immuneACCESS table, retaining in-frame rearrangements with V and J assigned. Such tables are incomplete; in checked studies, under half of the missing clones stem from an unresolved V gene, and the remainder is unexplained. V and J calls and clone size come straight from that table; D and trimming were deduced from the DNA. For this sample there are 120,000 or so clones; roughly four fifths appear just once. The biggest ten clones account for around 4.6% of the sample.

From its cysteine to its phenylalanine, the CDR3 spans 14 amino acids. Left in the record is the CDR3 DNA by itself, 42 bases read in frame from the first base. According to the germline V gene, CDR1 reads MNHEY and CDR2 reads SVGEGT. A distance of 10 bases separates the germline ends of V and J, which lose 6 bases and 2 bases respectively. This material consisted of peripheral blood, taken on day 0 of AZD1222 vaccination. The TCR comes from an adult in good health. The sequence joins TRBV6-2 or TRBV6-3 to TRBJ2-2; the D gene identity is not certain. The CDR3 amino acid sequence is: CASSPRFNTGELFF. The DNA sequence reads TGTGCCAGCAGCCCACGGTTTAACACCGGGGAGCTGTTTTTT.